The 13 T cell receptor beta chains in this list originate from one sample, sequenced in a study of blood T cell repertoires in COVID-19. Generated by immunoSEQ multiplex PCR, the TCRdb table keeps only in-frame clones and is missing some. The data show approximately 200,000 clones, 80% to 90% seen once. The sequenced sample consisted of peripheral blood. These receptors all come from a man in his 60s with acute or convalescent COVID-19.

Points on this clone: The sample has other DNA sequences that encode this CDR3 too. V usage is TRBV28 and J usage is TRBJ2-3, with a weak D call TRBD2 (5 bases). There are 12 residues in the CDR3. Germline CDR1 MDHEN, CDR2 SYDVKM. V lost 6 bases and J 6 bases, leaving 10 bases between the germline ends. This CDR3 reads CASSLLGDTQYF. The CDR3 nucleotides are TGTGCCAGCAGCCTACTAGGCGATACGCAGTATTTT.

The chain employs TRBV12-3 or TRBV12-4 and TRBJ1-1; tentatively, D is TRBD1 (6 bases). V lost 1 base and J lost 4, with 7 bases in between. This CDR3 spans 13 amino acids. CDR3 residues: CASSLGGGTEAFF. The CDR3 nucleotides read TGTGCCAGCAGTTTAGGAGGGGGCACTGAAGCTTTCTTT.

This clone was recorded only once. The chain couples TRBV5-6 to TRBJ1-4; 8 bases match TRBD1. V lost 5 bases to trimming and J lost 8 bases; unmatched junction nucleotides: 8. Germline V CDR1 and CDR2: SGHDT, YYEEEE. This CDR3 spans 14 amino acids. The CDR3 is CASRQTGEEEKLFF. DNA of the CDR3: TGTGCCAGCAGGCAGACAGGGGAAGAGGAAAAACTGTTTTTT.

This chain links TRBV10-3 with TRBJ2-1, with no clear D. CDR1 and CDR2 from the germline V gene are ENHRY and SYGVKD. Trimming cost V 2 bases and J 5 bases, with 10 bases left between them. CDR3 length equals 14 residues. CDR3 bases: TGTGCCATCAGTGAGGGGCAAGCCAACAATGAGCAGTTCTTC. Its protein is CAISEGQANNEQFF.

V gene TRBV5-1 combines with J gene TRBJ2-1, with D tentatively TRBD2 (6 bases). V was shortened by 0 bases and J by 3 bases, with 13 bases between the two germline ends. The V gene's germline CDR1 is SGHRS and CDR2 YFSETQ. The CDR3 loop spans 16 amino acids. CDR3 bases: TGCGCCAGCAGCTTGGCCGTGTGGGGAGGCTACAATGAGCAGTTCTTC. This sequence encodes CASSLAVWGGYNEQFF.

V is TRBV7-2 and J is TRBJ2-7, with a possible D match to TRBD1 (5 bases). The CDR3 consists of 14 residues. Germline V CDR1 and CDR2: SGHTA, FQGNSA. With 1 base removed from V and 9 bases from J, the gap between germline ends came to 16 bases. The CDR3 reads CASSLDPGRGGQYF. The CDR3 nucleotides are TGTGCCAGCAGCTTAGATCCAGGGCGAGGCGGGCAGTACTTC.

This clone has only one observation. The rearrangement joins TRBV19 to TRBJ1-1; the match to TRBD1 covers 9 bases. Germline V gives CDR1 LNHDA, CDR2 SQIVND (reference sequence). Unmatched junction bases numbered 4, after V lost 1 base and J lost 4 bases. There are 15 residues in the CDR3. This CDR3 is CASSIVGQGRTEAFF. The CDR3 nucleotides read TGTGCCAGTAGTATAGTTGGACAGGGGCGCACTGAAGCTTTCTTT.

The chain combines TRBV4-3 with TRBJ2-2; 11 bases fit TRBD2. CDR1 is LGHNA, CDR2 YSLEER, per germline. The CDR3 is 18 amino acids. V lost 0 bases, J lost 6 bases, and 9 bases stayed unmatched. CDR3 sequence reads: CASSQDLVSSGRPGELFF. The DNA for the CDR3 is TGCGCCAGCAGCCAAGATTTGGTGTCTAGCGGGAGGCCCGGGGAGCTGTTTTTT.

The CDR3 spells CASTTGSSGNTIYF. DNA for the CDR3: TGTGCCAGCACCACAGGGAGCTCTGGAAACACCATATATTTT. The chain has TRBV6-5 and TRBJ1-3, with a tentative D call TRBD1 (6 bases). From germline, CDR1 is MNHEY and CDR2 SVGAGI. The length of the CDR3 is 14 residues. V lost 7 bases and J 0 bases, leaving 10 bases between the germline ends.

This clone came up a few times. The rearrangement links TRBV24-1 to TRBJ2-1, with D possibly being TRBD1 (5 bases). The CDR3 sequence is 14 residues long. Between the trimmed V and J ends, which lost 0 bases and 4 bases, there was a span of 6 bases. Germline CDR1 reads KGHDR; CDR2 reads SFDVKD. The CDR3 DNA sequence: TGTGCCACCAGTGATTTGAAGGGGTACAATGAGCAGTTCTTC. It yields the protein CATSDLKGYNEQFF.

V gene TRBV5-1 combines with J gene TRBJ1-2, with TRBD1 matching over 9 bases. The CDR3 contains 15 residues. Germline assignment: CDR1 SGHRS and CDR2 YFSETQ. With 0 bases clipped from V and 5 bases from J, the junction kept 5 bases outside the gene matches. CDR3 residues: CASSLGQGERYGYTF. CDR3 in DNA: TGCGCCAGCAGCTTGGGACAGGGGGAAAGATATGGCTACACCTTC.

The rearrangement links TRBV28 to TRBJ2-7; 7 bases match TRBD2. Germline CDR1 and CDR2: MDHEN and SYDVKM. With V trimmed by 3 bases and J by 8 bases, 13 bases remained unmatched. This CDR3 is 15 amino acids long. This chain's CDR3 is CASSLGGSLLRQQYF. The CDR3 coding sequence is TGTGCCAGCAGTTTGGGGGGGAGCCTCCTACGACAGCAGTACTTC.

The J gene is TRBJ1-1, the V gene TRBV9; 7 positions match TRBD1. The CDR3 consists of 15 residues. Germline CDR1 reads SGDLS; CDR2 reads YYNGEE. The junction had 5 bases not matched to a gene; V was cut back by 3 bases and J by 0 bases. The CDR3 DNA reads TGTGCCAGCAGCGGGAAGAGGGGGCTGAACACTGAAGCTTTCTTT. Its protein product is CASSGKRGLNTEAFF.